This TCR beta chain was profiled in a study of tumor-infiltrating lymphocytes in primary liver carcinoma. The overall study: The tumors, T1-T3 N0M0 lesions, were roughly 4 to 10 cm across. Sample counts of productive TCRbeta reads spanned roughly 3.65 to 8 million; these counts were similar across tissue types. Regarding the study as a whole: Blood's top-250-clone fraction was significantly lower than that of tumors (p = 0.039).

Researchers generated TCR beta cDNA from about 530 ng of total RNA, relying on a constant-region primer. ARM-PCR was slightly modified, and three nested multiplex PCR rounds with it gave rise to the TCR beta libraries. The study ran its first two PCR rounds for 9 to 10 cycles each, using TRBV1-TRBV30 forward primers and a C-beta reverse primer. TCRdb redid the calling of the multiplex PCR reads with MiXCR, one entry per CDR3 protein. The sample comprises roughly 40,000 distinct CDR3 sequences, approximately 71% of which are singletons, and around 41% rests with the top ten. Trimming shortened V by 3 bases and J by 7 bases, and 19 bases separated the two germline ends. Germline lookup yields CDR1 LGHNA and CDR2 YNFKEQ. CDR3 length equals 15 residues. The study co-extracted DNA and RNA from 20-30 mg of unsorted bulk tissue. The count of this clonotype is one. The target antigen is unknown.

The genes are TRBV4-2 and TRBJ2-7; no clear D. This receptor was taken from a woman aged 30 to 39 with primary liver carcinoma and hepatitis B virus infection. Sequenced: tumor-adjacent normal liver tissue. The CDR3 region has the DNA TGTGCCAGCAGCCATACCACGCTAAACCCCCGGGAGCAGTACTTC. This gives the protein CASSHTTLNPREQYF.